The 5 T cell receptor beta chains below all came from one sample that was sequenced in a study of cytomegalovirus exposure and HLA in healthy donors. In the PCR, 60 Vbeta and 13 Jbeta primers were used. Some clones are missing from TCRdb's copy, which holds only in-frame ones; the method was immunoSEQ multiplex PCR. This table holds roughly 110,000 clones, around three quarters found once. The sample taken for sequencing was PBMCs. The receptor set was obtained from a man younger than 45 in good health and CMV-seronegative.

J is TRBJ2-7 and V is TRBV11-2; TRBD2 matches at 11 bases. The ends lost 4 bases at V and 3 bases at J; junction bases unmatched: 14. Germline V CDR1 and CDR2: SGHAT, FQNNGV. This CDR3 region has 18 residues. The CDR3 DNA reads TGTGCCAGCAGCTCCCAATTACTAGCGGGAGTACGTGGCTACGAGCAGTACTTC. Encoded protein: CASSSQLLAGVRGYEQYF. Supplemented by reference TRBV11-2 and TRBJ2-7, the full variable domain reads EAGVAQSPRYKIIEKRQSVAFWCNPISGHATLYWYQQILGQGPKLLIQFQNNGVVDDSQLPKDRFSAERLKGVDSTLKIQPAKLEDSAVYLCASSSQLLAGVRGYEQYFGPGTRLTVT.

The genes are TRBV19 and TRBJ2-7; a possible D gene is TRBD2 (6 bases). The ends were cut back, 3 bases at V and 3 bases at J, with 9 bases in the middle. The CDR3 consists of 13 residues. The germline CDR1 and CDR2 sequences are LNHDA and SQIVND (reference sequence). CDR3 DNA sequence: TGTGCCAGTAGTATTTGGGGGGACTACGAGCAGTACTTC. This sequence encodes CASSIWGDYEQYF.

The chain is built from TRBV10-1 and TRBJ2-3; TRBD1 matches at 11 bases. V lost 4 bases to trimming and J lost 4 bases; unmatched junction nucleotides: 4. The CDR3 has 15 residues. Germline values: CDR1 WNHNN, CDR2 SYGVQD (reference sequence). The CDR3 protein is CASSGTGGRADTQYF. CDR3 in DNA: TGCGCCAGCAGTGGGACAGGGGGCCGGGCAGATACGCAGTATTTT.

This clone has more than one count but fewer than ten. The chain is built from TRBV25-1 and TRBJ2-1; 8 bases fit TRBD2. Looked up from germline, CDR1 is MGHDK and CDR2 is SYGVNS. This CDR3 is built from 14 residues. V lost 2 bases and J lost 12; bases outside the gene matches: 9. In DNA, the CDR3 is TGTGCCAGCAGTGAAGTGGTGGGGCGGGGGGCGCAGTTCTTC. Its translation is CASSEVVGRGAQFF.

CDR3 sequence: CASSPTGWGSGYTF. The CDR3 nucleotides read TGTGCCAGCAGCCCCACAGGGTGGGGGTCGGGCTACACCTTC. V and J are TRBV7-2 and TRBJ1-2, with D possibly TRBD1 on 6 matching bases. Trimming shortened V by 5 bases and J by 8 bases, and 18 bases separated the two germline ends. Germline V gene lookup returns CDR1 SGHTA and CDR2 FQGNSA. The CDR3 totals 14 residues.